This paragraph covers one T cell receptor beta chain sequence. This clone's antigen is unknown. Base qualities are not provided; no much larger clone lies one nucleotide away. As encoded in the germline V gene (reference sequence), CDR1 is SEHNR while CDR2 is FQNEAQ. The V end loses 3 bases and the J end loses 10 bases, and a stretch of 15 bases separates them. From its cysteine to its phenylalanine, the CDR3 spans 13 amino acids. The DNA shown is the 39-base CDR3, in frame from base 1. The data are from a study of Graves' ophthalmopathy and Graves' hyperthyroidism (dated by TCRdb to 2016 to 2018). For the wider study: Stable hyperthyroidism was defined as no progression to ophthalmopathy within 18 months of follow-up. After sampling, hyperthyroidism patients received methimazole starting at 30 mg daily, and ophthalmopathy patients received high-dose intravenous methylprednisolone. The study used TCR beta repertoire signatures to distinguish Graves' ophthalmopathy from Graves' hyperthyroidism and to predict progression to ophthalmopathy. The independent validation cohort included about 19 hyperthyroidism patients plus 17 patients who later progressed from hyperthyroidism to ophthalmopathy. In total, 135 blood samples were TCR-sequenced: roughly 45 ophthalmopathy, over 70 hyperthyroidism and some 17 hyperthyroidism-to-ophthalmopathy patients. A discovery set of 100 patients (roughly 41 ophthalmopathy, 57 stable hyperthyroidism) was enrolled to explore V-J signatures distinguishing ophthalmopathy from hyperthyroidism. In over 5 hyperthyroidism patients, the T-cell repertoires found in thyroid tissue were compared with those found in blood. What the study reported, not specific to this receptor: No statistical method was used to predetermine the sample size, and group allocation was not hidden from the investigators. The 13-signature model separated ophthalmopathy from stable hyperthyroidism with approximately 90% sensitivity and about 84% specificity in cross-validation, and 80%/75% in the test set. Most expanded thyroid clonotypes with a frequency above 0.001 also appeared in blood, which suggests that blood repertoires may reflect the immune response in the thyroid. In validation, the model predicted ophthalmopathy progression with about 71% sensitivity and 72% to 80% specificity; roughly 11 predicted patients were CT-confirmed with GO in a median of around 6 months.

Hyperthyroidism patients were newly diagnosed, were aged 18 to 65 years, and had a disease duration under 2 months. Anyone with other autoimmune diseases, uncontrolled infections, pregnancy or lactation was excluded from the study. Diagnosis relied on clinical symptoms, serum thyroxine, TRAb, thyroid ultrasound and orbital computed tomography. Total RNA was extracted with Trizol reagent and quality-checked on an Agilent 2100 Bioanalyzer. TCR beta CDR3 regions were amplified from RNA transcripts for repertoire sequencing. A first-round RT-PCR used HTBI primers with the Qiagen OneStep RT-PCR kit, followed by a second-round multiplex PCR, size selection and purification. Libraries were sequenced paired-end with 100 bp reads on an Illumina HiSeq2000. The study's own analysis went as follows. SOAPnuke was used for read processing, and reads with adapters, uncalled bases, a mean Phred below 15, or no exact constant-primer or identifier match were discarded. COPE v1.2.5 was used to merge high-quality paired reads. Unique nucleotide sequences were defined as clonotypes and aligned to IMGT TRB V, D and J references using MiTCR v1.1. Only V-J combinations with frequency above 0.0001 were analysed, covering around 99% of repertoires. For each V-J combination, a TCR clonal expansion and chaos score was defined as the ratio of F50 clonal expansion to chaos observed in the TCRdist matrix. Welch's t-statistics and random forest were used to narrow the features down to about a dozen V-J combinations, which were then fed into a naive Bayes classifier. The Morisita-Horn index was used to measure how similar the thyroid and blood repertoires were. The public reads were run again by TCRdb, first through fastp at Q25 and then through MiXCR, and only productive beta chains were kept. Duplicate CDR3 protein sequences are folded into a single record with the most common DNA and genes. It is TCRdb's table, rather than the study itself, that gives the V and J calls and clone size. The sample table shows 580,000 or so distinct CDR3 sequences, and roughly 40% are seen once. The ten largest make up 3.5% to 5% of the sample.

The receptor's source is an adult man with Graves' hyperthyroidism. Sequencing used peripheral blood or thyroid tissue (not recorded which). The chain uses TRBV7-9 and TRBJ1-1; there is no confident call for the D gene. The CDR3 corresponds to CASSLAGDFRAFF. The nucleotide sequence is TGTGCCAGCAGCTTGGCCGGGGATTTTAGAGCTTTCTTT.